Shown below are 19 T cell receptor beta chains from a single sample sequenced in a study of cytomegalovirus exposure and HLA in healthy donors. The PCR was carried out with 60 Vbeta primers and 13 Jbeta primers. TCRdb's table, derived via immunoSEQ multiplex PCR, lists solely in-frame clones and lacks some. The table includes 100,000 to 150,000 clones, about two thirds detected once. Sample: PBMCs. The receptors here all came from a man aged 30 to 39 in good health and CMV-seronegative.

The J gene is TRBJ1-3, the V gene TRBV7-2; 10 nucleotides align to TRBD1. After removal of 5 bases from V and 6 bases from J, the junction contained 4 bases not matched to a gene. The CDR3 consists of 14 residues. Germline values: CDR1 SGHTA, CDR2 FQGNSA. The CDR3 bases are TGTGCCAGCAGCCCGACAGGGGGCGTAAACACCATATATTTT. This translates into CASSPTGGVNTIYF.

V gene TRBV7-6 combines with J gene TRBJ2-2; maybe TRBD1 (8 bases). This CDR3 contains 16 residues. V gave up 7 bases and J gave up 1 base, with 16 bases separating them. Germline lookup yields CDR1 SGHVS and CDR2 FNYEAQ. The CDR3 DNA reads TGTGCCAGCACCACCACAGGGGGGGGGAACACCGGGGAGCTGTTTTTT. It specifies CASTTTGGGNTGELFF. Full variable domain (missing parts from reference TRBV7-6 and TRBJ2-2): GAGVSQSPRYKVTKRGQDVALRCDPISGHVSLYWYRQALGQGPEFLTYFNYEAQQDKSGLPNDRFSAERPEGSISTLTIQRTEQRDSAMYRCASTTTGGGNTGELFFGEGSRLTVL.

The rearrangement links TRBV7-3 to TRBJ2-3; 7 bases align to TRBD2. The CDR3 length is 17 residues. Germline lookup yields CDR1 SGHTA and CDR2 FQGTGA. J gave up 0 bases and V 2 bases, and 8 bases lay outside the gene matches. The CDR3 bases are TGTGCCAGCAGCTTAGGTTGGCGGGGGAGTAGCACAGATACGCAGTATTTT. Translation: CASSLGWRGSSTDTQYF.

This clone came up once. The gene calls are TRBV18 and TRBJ1-4, with TRBD1 matching over 7 bases. Per germline, CDR1 KGHSH and CDR2 LQKENI. The trim removed 5 bases at V and 4 bases at J, leaving 4 bases unmatched. The CDR3 is 14 residues long. The CDR3 loop reads CASSAGTVNEKLFF. CDR3 bases: TGTGCCAGCTCAGCCGGGACAGTTAATGAAAAACTGTTTTTT.

The rearrangement links TRBV30 to TRBJ2-7; D might be TRBD1 (5 bases). There are 12 residues in the CDR3. Germline CDR1 and CDR2: GTSNPN and SVGIG (reference sequence). Deletions cut 5 bases from V and 3 bases from J, with 11 bases between. For the CDR3, the DNA is TGTGCCTGGCAAGGGGATCGCTACGAGCAGTACTTC. Protein product: CAWQGDRYEQYF.

The rearrangement links TRBV18 to TRBJ2-7; 8 bases fit TRBD1. The germline V gene encodes CDR1 KGHSH and CDR2 LQKENI. CDR3 size: 14 residues. V was pared by 4 bases and J by 0 bases, with 2 bases of the junction left unmatched. The CDR3 coding sequence is TGTGCCAGCTCACGGGACAGGAGCTCCTACGAGCAGTACTTC. Amino acids: CASSRDRSSYEQYF.

V is TRBV30 and J is TRBJ1-5; D unclear. V lost 0 bases and J lost 4, with 10 bases in between. Germline V gives CDR1 GTSNPN, CDR2 SVGIG (reference sequence). This CDR3 comprises 14 residues. CDR3 sequence (DNA): TGTGCCTGGAGTGTCGGCAGCGGGAATCAGCCCCAGCATTTT. It is translated as CAWSVGSGNQPQHF. Using reference TRBV30 and TRBJ1-5 for the parts outside the CDR3, the full variable domain is SQTIHQWPATLVQPVGSPLSLECTVEGTSNPNLYWYRQAAGRGLQLLFYSVGIGQISSEVPQNLSASRPQDRQFILSSKKLLLSDSGFYLCAWSVGSGNQPQHFGDGTRLSIL.

The DNA for the CDR3 is TGTGCCAGCAGCGTCACCGGGACAGCCAATTCACCCCTCCACTTT. As protein: CASSVTGTANSPLHF. This chain links TRBV9 with TRBJ1-6; 7 positions agree with TRBD1. Losses at the gene ends were 2 bases for V and 7 bases for J; bases not matched to a gene: 6. The CDR3 consists of 15 residues. Germline CDR1 SGDLS, CDR2 YYNGEE.

The sample holds a few counts of this clone. The rearrangement uses TRBV12-5 and TRBJ2-1, with D possibly TRBD2 on 7 matching bases. The ends were cut back, 6 bases at V and 5 bases at J, with 14 bases in the middle. The germline gives CDR1 LGHNT, CDR2 FRNRAP. This CDR3 is 14 amino acids long. The CDR3 protein is CASGPGGSDNEQFF. CDR3 sequence (DNA): TGTGCTAGTGGCCCGGGGGGCAGTGACAATGAGCAGTTCTTC.

The chain uses TRBV19 and TRBJ2-1, with 8 bases aligning to TRBD2. The CDR3 loop spans 15 amino acids. CDR1 is LNHDA, CDR2 SQIVND, per germline (reference sequence). V trimming: 4 bases; J trimming: 3 bases; junction bases outside the gene matches: 5. This CDR3 reads CASSKLTSVYNEQFF. The CDR3 nucleotides read TGTGCCAGTAGTAAATTGACTAGCGTCTACAATGAGCAGTTCTTC.

This chain links TRBV18 with TRBJ1-2; the D gene is possibly TRBD1 (5 bases). CDR1 and CDR2 from the germline V gene are KGHSH and LQKENI. With 0 bases removed from V and 4 bases from J, the gap between germline ends came to 12 bases. CDR3 length: 15 residues. The CDR3, as DNA: TGTGCCAGCTCACCACCGCGGGGGACCCCCTATGGCTACACCTTC. This translates into CASSPPRGTPYGYTF.

This clone was observed a few times. The chain has TRBV9 and TRBJ2-4, with 14 positions matching TRBD2. With V trimmed by 3 bases and J by 8 bases, 10 bases remained unmatched. The V gene's germline CDR1 is SGDLS and CDR2 YYNGEE. The CDR3 contains 17 residues. CDR3: CASSGTSGGPGSHIQYF. The CDR3 DNA reads as TGTGCCAGCAGCGGGACTAGCGGGGGGCCCGGTTCGCACATTCAGTACTTC.

This sequence joins TRBV6-1 and TRBJ2-6; D is possibly TRBD1 (7 bases). Trimming shortened V by 4 bases and J by 4 bases, and 14 bases separated the two germline ends. The CDR3 runs to 16 residues. Germline values: CDR1 MNHNS, CDR2 SASEGT. In DNA form, the CDR3 reads TGTGCCAGCAGTGGGCTCAGGGGGGCAGGGGCCAACGTCCTGACTTTC. This encodes CASSGLRGAGANVLTF.

This chain links TRBV6-1 with TRBJ2-1, with 7 positions matching TRBD2. The CDR3 is made up of 15 amino acids. Trimming at V came to 9 bases and at J to 4 bases, leaving 12 bases not matched to a gene. Looked up from germline, CDR1 is MNHNS and CDR2 is SASEGT. The DNA of the CDR3 is TGTGCCAGTCAGTACGGGGGGAACCAGTACAATGAGCAGTTCTTC. Translation gives CASQYGGNQYNEQFF.

This clone showed up just a few times. The chain is built from TRBV18 and TRBJ1-3, with TRBD1 matching 9 bases. This CDR3 is 16 amino acids long. Germline CDR1 is KGHSH and CDR2 is LQKENI. Unmatched junction bases numbered 5, after V lost 3 bases and J lost 2 bases. The CDR3 here is CASSPGQGNTGNTIYF. CDR3 nucleotide sequence: TGTGCCAGCTCACCGGGACAGGGTAACACTGGAAACACCATATATTTT. The variable domain in full, with the rest retrieved from reference TRBV18 and TRBJ1-3, is NAGVMQNPRHLVRRRGQEARLRCSPMKGHSHVYWYRQLPEEGLKFMVYLQKENIIDESGMPKERFSAEFPKEGPSILRIQQVVRGDSAAYFCASSPGQGNTGNTIYFGEGSWLTVV.

The rearrangement joins TRBV5-1 to TRBJ1-4; a possible D gene is TRBD1 (6 bases). V lost 5 bases and J lost 8, with 16 bases in between. The CDR3 spans 14 residues. Germline V gene data show CDR1 as SGHRS and CDR2 as YFSETQ. CDR3 coding DNA: TGCGCCAGCAGTTCACAGGGATATGAAGAAAAACTGTTTTTT. Translating gives CASSSQGYEEKLFF.

A word on this clone: A read error may produce the germline difference seen at one junction end. The gene calls are TRBV7-9 and TRBJ1-6, with D maybe TRBD1 (6 bases). Germline V lookup: CDR1 SEHNR, CDR2 FQNEAQ (reference sequence). The CDR3 is 15 amino acids. Here the CDR3 reads CSSSFTQGFNSPLHF. The CDR3 DNA reads as TGTTCCAGCAGCTTTACTCAGGGGTTCAATTCACCCCTCCACTTT.

The rearrangement links TRBV28 to TRBJ2-1, with 9 positions matching TRBD1. Germline loops: CDR1 MDHEN, CDR2 SYDVKM. The CDR3 is 17 amino acids. The ends lost 5 bases at V and 8 bases at J; junction bases unmatched: 16. CDR3 amino acids: CASSITGGDPLWDEQFF. The CDR3 DNA follows: TGTGCCAGCAGTATCACAGGGGGCGATCCGCTTTGGGATGAGCAGTTCTTC.

This clone was seen just once. This rearrangement joins TRBV28 to TRBJ2-7; 9 bases are shared with TRBD1. The CDR3 has 15 residues. With V trimmed by 5 bases and J by 1 base, 6 bases remained unmatched. CDR1 is MDHEN, CDR2 SYDVKM, per germline. In DNA form, the CDR3 reads TGTGCCAGCAGTGTTACAGGGGGCAGGTCCTACGAGCAGTACTTC. Its protein is CASSVTGGRSYEQYF.